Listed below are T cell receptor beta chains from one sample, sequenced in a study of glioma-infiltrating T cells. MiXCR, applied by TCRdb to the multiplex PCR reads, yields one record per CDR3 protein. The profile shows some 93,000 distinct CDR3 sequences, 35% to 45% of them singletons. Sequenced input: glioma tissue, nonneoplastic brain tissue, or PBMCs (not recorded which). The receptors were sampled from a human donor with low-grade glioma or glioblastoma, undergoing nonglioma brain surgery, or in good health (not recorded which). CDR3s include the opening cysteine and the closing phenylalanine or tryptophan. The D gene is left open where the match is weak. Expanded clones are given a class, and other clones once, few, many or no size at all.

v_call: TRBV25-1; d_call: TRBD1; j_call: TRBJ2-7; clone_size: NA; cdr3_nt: TGTGCCAGCAGTGAATGGGGGACAGGGTTGTACGAGCAGTACTTC; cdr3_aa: CASSEWGTGLYEQYF
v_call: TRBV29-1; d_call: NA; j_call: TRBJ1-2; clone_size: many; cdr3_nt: TGCAGCGTACTGGGGCTGGACCACAATGGCTACACCTTC; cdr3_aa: CSVLGLDHNGYTF
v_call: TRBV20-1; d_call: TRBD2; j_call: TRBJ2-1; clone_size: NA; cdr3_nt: TGCATTGCTAGAGATCACGGGGGAGGGGAGTCCGAGCAGTTCTTC; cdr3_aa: CIARDHGGGESEQFF
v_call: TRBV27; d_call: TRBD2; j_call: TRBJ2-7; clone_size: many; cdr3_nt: TGTGCCAGCAGCCCTATAGCGGGAGGGGGCATTTCCCCCTACGAGCAGTACTTC; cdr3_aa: CASSPIAGGGISPYEQYF
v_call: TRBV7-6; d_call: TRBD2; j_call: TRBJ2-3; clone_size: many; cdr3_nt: TGTGCCAGCAGCTTAATAGCCGGGACTAGCGGGAGTTATTTT; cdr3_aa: CASSLIAGTSGSYF
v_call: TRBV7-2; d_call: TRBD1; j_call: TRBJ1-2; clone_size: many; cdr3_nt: TGTGCCAGCAGCTCGACTCGACAGGGCTCTGGCTACACCTTC; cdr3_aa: CASSSTRQGSGYTF
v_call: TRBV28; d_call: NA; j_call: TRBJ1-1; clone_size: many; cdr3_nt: TGTGCCAGCAGCCCGGGGGGCCCTAACACTGAAGCTTTCTTT; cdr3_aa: CASSPGGPNTEAFF
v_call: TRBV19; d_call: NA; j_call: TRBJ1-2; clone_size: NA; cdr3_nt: TGTGCCACGGGACTGGGGCAGGATGGCCACACCTTC; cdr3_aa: CATGLGQDGHTF
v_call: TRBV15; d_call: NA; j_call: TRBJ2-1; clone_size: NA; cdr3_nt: TGTGCCACCAGCAGTGCGGGCCTAGTGTGCAATGAGCAGTTCTTC; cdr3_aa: CATSSAGLVCNEQFF
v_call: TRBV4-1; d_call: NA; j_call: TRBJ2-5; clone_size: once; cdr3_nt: TGCGCCAGCAGCCGAGATAGGGGACGCCTTGGGGGGACCAAGTACTTC; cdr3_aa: CASSRDRGRLGGTKYF
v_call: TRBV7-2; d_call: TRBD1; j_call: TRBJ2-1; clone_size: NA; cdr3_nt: TGTGCCAGCAGTCCAGAGCACAGGGGGACTTACAATGAGCAGTTCTTC; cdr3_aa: CASSPEHRGTYNEQFF
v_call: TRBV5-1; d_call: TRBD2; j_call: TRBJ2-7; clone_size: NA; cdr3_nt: TGCGCCAGCAGCTCCAGCGGGGGGCCGTACGAGCAGTACTTC; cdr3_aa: CASSSSGGPYEQYF
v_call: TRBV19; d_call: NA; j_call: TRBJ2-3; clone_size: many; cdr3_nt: TGTGCCAGTAGTCCACTCGAAAAAGCAGTGACAGATACGCAGTATTTT; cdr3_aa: CASSPLEKAVTDTQYF
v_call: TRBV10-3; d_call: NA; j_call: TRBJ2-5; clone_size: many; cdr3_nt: TGTGCCATCAGCCTTGGGACGGGGAGTATGGAGACCCAGTACTTC; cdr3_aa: CAISLGTGSMETQYF
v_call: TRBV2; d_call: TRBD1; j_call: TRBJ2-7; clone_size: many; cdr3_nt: TGTGCCAGCAGTGTCCCGGGACAGGGGGGGTACGAGCAGTACTTC; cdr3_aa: CASSVPGQGGYEQYF
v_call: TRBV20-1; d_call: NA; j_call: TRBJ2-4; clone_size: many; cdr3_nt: TGCAGTGCTCCGTATCTGGCCAAAAACATTCAGTACTTC; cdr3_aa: CSAPYLAKNIQYF
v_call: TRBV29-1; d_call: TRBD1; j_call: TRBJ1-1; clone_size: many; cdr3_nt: TGCAGCGTAACGACAGGGGACACTGAAGCTTTCTTT; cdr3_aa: CSVTTGDTEAFF
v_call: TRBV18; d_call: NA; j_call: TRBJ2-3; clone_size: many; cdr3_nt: TGTGCCAGCTCACCACTTTCTTCAGATACGCAGTATTTT; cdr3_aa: CASSPLSSDTQYF
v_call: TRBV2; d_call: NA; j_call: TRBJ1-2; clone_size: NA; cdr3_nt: TGTGCCAGCAGTCCTCAAAGGGGAAGTTGGGGCTGCACCTTC; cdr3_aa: CASSPQRGSWGCTF
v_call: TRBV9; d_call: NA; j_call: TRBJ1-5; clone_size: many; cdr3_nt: TGTGCCAGCAGCGTAGGGACAGAGTCCAATCAGCCCCAGCATTTT; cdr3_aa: CASSVGTESNQPQHF
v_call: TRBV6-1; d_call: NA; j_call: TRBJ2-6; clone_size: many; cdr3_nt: TGTGCCAGCAGTGATGGCCGGATCTCTGGGGCCAACGTCCTGACTTTC; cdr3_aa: CASSDGRISGANVLTF
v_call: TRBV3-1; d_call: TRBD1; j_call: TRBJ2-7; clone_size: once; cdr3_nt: TGTGCCAGCAGCCGCGAACAGGGGGCACACGAGCAGTACTTC; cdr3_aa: CASSREQGAHEQYF
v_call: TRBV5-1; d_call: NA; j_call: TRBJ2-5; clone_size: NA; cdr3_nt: TGCGCCAGCAGCTTCAGACCCGAAGAGACCCAGTACTTC; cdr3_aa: CASSFRPEETQYF
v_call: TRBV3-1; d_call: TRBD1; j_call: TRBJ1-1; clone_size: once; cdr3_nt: TGTGCCAGCATCCGGGACAGGTCTTCCTGGAGCACTGAAGCTTTCTTT; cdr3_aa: CASIRDRSSWSTEAFF
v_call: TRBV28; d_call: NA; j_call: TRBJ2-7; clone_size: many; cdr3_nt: TGTGCCAGCAGTTTATCACAGGGATCCTACGAGCAGTACTTC; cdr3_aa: CASSLSQGSYEQYF
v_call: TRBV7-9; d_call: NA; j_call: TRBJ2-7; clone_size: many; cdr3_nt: TGTGCCAGCAGCCCCGTGACAAATCGCGGCGAGCAGTACTTC; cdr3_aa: CASSPVTNRGEQYF
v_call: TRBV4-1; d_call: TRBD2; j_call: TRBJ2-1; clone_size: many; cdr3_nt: TGCGCCAGCAGCCCCGGGAGGAGTCGTAGCAATGAGCAGTTCTTC; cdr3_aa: CASSPGRSRSNEQFF
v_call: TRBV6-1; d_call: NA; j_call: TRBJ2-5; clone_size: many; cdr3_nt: TGTGCCAGCAAAGCCAGGGCGAGAGAGACCCAGTACTTC; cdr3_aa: CASKARARETQYF
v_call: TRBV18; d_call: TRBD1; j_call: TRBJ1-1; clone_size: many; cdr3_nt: TGTGCCAGCTCAAGCAAACAGGGGGCGATTAACACTGAAGCTTTCTTT; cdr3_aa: CASSSKQGAINTEAFF
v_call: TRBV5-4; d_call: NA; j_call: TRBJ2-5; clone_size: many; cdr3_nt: TGTGCCAGCAGCTCCCCGGGCGGTGAGACCCAGTACTTC; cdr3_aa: CASSSPGGETQYF
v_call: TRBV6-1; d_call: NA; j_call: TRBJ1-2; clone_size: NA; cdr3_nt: TGTGCCAGCAGTTACAGCGACGCAGAGTCTTTCCCTAACTATGGCTACACCTTC; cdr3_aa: CASSYSDAESFPNYGYTF
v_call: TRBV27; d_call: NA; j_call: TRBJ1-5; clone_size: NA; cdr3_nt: TGTGCCAGCAGTTTGGCATGCTACAATCAGCCCCAGCATTTT; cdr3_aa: CASSLACYNQPQHF
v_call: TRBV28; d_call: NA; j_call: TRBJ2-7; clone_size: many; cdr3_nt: TGTGCCAGCAGTTATAGGGTTTACTACGAGCAGTACTTC; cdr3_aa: CASSYRVYYEQYF
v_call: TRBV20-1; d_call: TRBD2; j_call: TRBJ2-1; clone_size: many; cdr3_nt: TGCAGTGCTTCTAATGCGGGGGGCGCCTACAATGAGCAGTTCTTC; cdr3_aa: CSASNAGGAYNEQFF
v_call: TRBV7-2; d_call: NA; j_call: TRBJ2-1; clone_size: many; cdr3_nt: TGTGCCAGCAGCCCAACGGTCCCTAGAGATTGGTTCTTC; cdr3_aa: CASSPTVPRDWFF
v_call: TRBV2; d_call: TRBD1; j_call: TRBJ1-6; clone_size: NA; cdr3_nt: TGTGCCAGCAGCCGGGACAGGGACTCAACCCTCCACTTT; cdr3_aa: CASSRDRDSTLHF
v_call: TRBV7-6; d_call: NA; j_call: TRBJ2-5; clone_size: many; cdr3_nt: TGTGCCAGCAGCTTGGGTGGGAAAGAGACCCAGTACTTC; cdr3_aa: CASSLGGKETQYF
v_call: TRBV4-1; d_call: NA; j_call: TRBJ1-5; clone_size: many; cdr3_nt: TGCGCCAGCAGCCAAGCCCTCTTTCAGCCCCAGCATTTT; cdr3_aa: CASSQALFQPQHF
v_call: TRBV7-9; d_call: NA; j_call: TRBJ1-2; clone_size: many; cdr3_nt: TGTGCCAGCAGCCCGACAGGAGCTAACTATGGCTACACCTTC; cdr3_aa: CASSPTGANYGYTF
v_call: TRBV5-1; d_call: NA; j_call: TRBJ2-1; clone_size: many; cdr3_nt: TGCGCCAGCAGTATTGCGGGTCCCGATGAGCAGTTCTTC; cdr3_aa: CASSIAGPDEQFF
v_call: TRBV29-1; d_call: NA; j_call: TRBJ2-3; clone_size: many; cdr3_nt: TGCAGCGCTGAACCCGGACAGTTTAGCACAGATACGCAGTATTTT; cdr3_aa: CSAEPGQFSTDTQYF
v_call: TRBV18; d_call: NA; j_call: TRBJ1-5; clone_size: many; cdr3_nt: TGTGCCAGCTCACCAAAAGAGGGGATGGGCAATCAGCCCCAGCATTTT; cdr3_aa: CASSPKEGMGNQPQHF
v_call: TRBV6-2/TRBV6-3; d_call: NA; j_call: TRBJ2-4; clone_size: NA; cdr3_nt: TGTGCCAGCAGTTACGGCTCCGTAGCCAAAAACATTCAGTACTTC; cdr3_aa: CASSYGSVAKNIQYF
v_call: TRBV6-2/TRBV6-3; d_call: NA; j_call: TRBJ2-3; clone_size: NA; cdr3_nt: TGTGCCAGCAGCTTAGGTACTACAGATACGCAGTATTTT; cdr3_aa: CASSLGTTDTQYF
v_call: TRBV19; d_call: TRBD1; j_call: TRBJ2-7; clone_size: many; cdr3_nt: TGTGCCACCCCAGGGACAGGGGGCGAGATCGAGCAGTACTTC; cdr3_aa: CATPGTGGEIEQYF
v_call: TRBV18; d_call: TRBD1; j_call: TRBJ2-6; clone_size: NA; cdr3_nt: TGTGCCAGCTCAGCCCAGGGACAGCTCTCTGGGGCCAACGTCCTGACTTTC; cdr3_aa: CASSAQGQLSGANVLTF
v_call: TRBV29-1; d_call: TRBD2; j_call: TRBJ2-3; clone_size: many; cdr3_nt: TGCAGCGTCGTACTAGCGCGAAGCACAGATACGCAGTATTTT; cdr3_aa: CSVVLARSTDTQYF